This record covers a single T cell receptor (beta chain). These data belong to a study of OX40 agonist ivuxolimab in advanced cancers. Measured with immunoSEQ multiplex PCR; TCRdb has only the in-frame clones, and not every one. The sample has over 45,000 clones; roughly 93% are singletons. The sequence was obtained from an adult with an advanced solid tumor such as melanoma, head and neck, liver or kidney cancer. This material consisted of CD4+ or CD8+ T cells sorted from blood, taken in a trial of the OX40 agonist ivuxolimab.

CDR3 in amino acids: CASSLDGGETQYF. The CDR3 region has the DNA TGTGCCAGCAGCTTAGATGGGGGGGAGACCCAGTACTTC. J is TRBJ2-5 and V is TRBV11-2; possibly TRBD2 for D (6 bases). Per germline, CDR1 SGHAT and CDR2 FQNNGV. The CDR3 has 13 amino acids. Trimming stripped 0 bases from V and 5 bases from J, with 7 bases between.